This TCR beta chain was observed in a study of Graves' ophthalmopathy and Graves' hyperthyroidism. This clonotype came up many times. The CDR3 extends over 15 amino acids. Germline V gives CDR1 SNHLY, CDR2 FYNNEI. V lost 5 bases, J lost 3 bases, and 9 bases stayed unmatched. Amplified material comprised TCR beta CDR3 regions derived from RNA transcripts. An initial RT-PCR round employing HTBI primers preceded a second-round multiplex PCR. TCRdb reprocessed the multiplex PCR reads via MiXCR and lists one record per CDR3 protein. This table holds fewer than 650,000 distinct CDR3 sequences, about 20% found once.

This chain links TRBV2 with TRBJ1-2; 7 bases align to TRBD1. This sequence originates from a young woman with stable Graves' hyperthyroidism. Some clones in this sample may be carry-over from other donors' samples. Sequenced material: peripheral blood. The CDR3 loop is CASSLTGLMDYGYTF. The CDR3 region has the DNA TGTGCCAGCAGTCTGACAGGGTTGATGGACTATGGCTACACCTTC.